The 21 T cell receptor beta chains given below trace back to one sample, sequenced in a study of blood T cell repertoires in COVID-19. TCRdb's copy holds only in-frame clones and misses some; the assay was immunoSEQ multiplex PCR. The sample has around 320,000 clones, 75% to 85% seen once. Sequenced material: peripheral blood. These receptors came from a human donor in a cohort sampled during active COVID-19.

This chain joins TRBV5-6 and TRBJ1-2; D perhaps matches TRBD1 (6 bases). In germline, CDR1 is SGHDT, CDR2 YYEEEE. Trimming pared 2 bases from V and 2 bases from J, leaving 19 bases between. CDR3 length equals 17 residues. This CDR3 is CASSFLPGADKNYGYTF. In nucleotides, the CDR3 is TGTGCCAGCAGCTTTCTCCCAGGGGCTGACAAAAACTATGGCTACACCTTC.

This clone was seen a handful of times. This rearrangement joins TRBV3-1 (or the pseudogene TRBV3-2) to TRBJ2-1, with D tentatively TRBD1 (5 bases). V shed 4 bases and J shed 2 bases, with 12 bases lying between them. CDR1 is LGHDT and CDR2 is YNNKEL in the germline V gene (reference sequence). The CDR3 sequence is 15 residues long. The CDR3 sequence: CASSLDWGPYNEQFF. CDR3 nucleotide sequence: TGTGCCAGCAGCCTAGACTGGGGCCCCTACAATGAGCAGTTCTTC.

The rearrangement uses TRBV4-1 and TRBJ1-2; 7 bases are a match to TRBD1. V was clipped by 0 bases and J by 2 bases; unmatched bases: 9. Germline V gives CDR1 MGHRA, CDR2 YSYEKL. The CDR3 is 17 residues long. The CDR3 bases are TGCGCCAGCAGCCAAGAGAGGTCGGCAGGGGGAAACTATGGCTACACCTTC. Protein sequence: CASSQERSAGGNYGYTF.

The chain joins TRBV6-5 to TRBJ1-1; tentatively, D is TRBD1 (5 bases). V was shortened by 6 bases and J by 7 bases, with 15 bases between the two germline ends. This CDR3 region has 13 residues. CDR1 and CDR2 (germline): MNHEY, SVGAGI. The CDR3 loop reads CASSLTAISEAFF. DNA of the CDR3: TGTGCCAGCAGCTTGACAGCAATAAGTGAAGCTTTCTTT.

In DNA, the CDR3 is TGTGCCAGCAGCCGAGGGCGAGACCCCTACGAGCAGTACTTC. It yields the protein CASSRGRDPYEQYF. The chain carries TRBV14 and TRBJ2-7, with D tentatively TRBD2 (5 bases). The ends were cut back, 4 bases at V and 2 bases at J, with 12 bases in the middle. CDR1 and CDR2 (germline): SGHDN, FVKESK. The CDR3 length is 14 residues.

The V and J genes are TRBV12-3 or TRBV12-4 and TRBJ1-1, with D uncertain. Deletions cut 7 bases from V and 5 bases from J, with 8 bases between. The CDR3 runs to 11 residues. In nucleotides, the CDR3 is TGTGCCAGCATGTCGGGAACTGAAGCTTTCTTT. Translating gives CASMSGTEAFF.

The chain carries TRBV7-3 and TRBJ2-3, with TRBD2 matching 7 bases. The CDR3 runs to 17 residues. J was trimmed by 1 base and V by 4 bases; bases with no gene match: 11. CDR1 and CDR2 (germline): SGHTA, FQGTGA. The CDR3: CASSSRGSDPGTDTQYF. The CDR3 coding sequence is TGTGCCAGCAGCTCGCGGGGGTCCGACCCTGGCACAGATACGCAGTATTTT.

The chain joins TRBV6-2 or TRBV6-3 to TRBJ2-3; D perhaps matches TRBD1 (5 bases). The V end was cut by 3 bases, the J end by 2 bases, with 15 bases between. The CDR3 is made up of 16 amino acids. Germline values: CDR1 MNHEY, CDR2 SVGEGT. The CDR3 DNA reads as TGTGCCAGCAGTTATGGCCTGACAGTTATCACAGATACGCAGTATTTT. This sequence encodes CASSYGLTVITDTQYF.

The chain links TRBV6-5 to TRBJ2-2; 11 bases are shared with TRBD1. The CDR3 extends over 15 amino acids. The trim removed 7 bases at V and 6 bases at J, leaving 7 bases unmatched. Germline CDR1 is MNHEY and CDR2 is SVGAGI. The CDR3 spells CASTRDRGVPGELFF. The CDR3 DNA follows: TGTGCCAGCACCAGGGACAGGGGGGTCCCCGGGGAGCTGTTTTTT.

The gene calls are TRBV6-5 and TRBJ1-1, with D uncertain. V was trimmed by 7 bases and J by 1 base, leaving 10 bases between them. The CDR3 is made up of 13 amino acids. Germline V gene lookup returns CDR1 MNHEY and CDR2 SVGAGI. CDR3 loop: CASTKSSNTEAFF. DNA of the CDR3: TGTGCCAGCACCAAGAGTTCGAACACTGAAGCTTTCTTT.

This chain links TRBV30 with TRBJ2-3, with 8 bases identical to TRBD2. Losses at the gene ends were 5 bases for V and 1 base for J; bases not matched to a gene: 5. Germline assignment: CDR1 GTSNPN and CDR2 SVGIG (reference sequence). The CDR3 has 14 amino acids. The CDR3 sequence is CAWGGLAGTDTQYF. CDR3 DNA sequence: TGTGCCTGGGGTGGACTAGCCGGCACAGATACGCAGTATTTT.

CDR3 residues: CASSLDPDYNSPLHF. Written as DNA, the CDR3 is TGTGCCAGCAGCTTGGACCCAGACTATAATTCACCCCTCCACTTT. The V and J genes are TRBV5-6 and TRBJ1-6; D is unresolved. V lost 0 bases and J lost 3, with 7 bases in between. The germline CDR1 and CDR2 sequences are SGHDT and YYEEEE. The CDR3 contains 15 residues.

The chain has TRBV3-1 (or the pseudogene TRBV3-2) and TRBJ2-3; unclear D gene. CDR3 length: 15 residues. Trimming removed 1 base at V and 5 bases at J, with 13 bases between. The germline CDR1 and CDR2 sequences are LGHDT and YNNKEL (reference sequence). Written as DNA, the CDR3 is TGTGCCAGCAGCCAAGTAGTAGGAGCCCTAGATACGCAGTATTTT. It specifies CASSQVVGALDTQYF.

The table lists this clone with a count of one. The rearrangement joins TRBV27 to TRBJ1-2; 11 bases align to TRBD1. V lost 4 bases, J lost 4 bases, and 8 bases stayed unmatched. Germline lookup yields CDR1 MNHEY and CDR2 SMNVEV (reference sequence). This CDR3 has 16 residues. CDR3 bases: TGTGCCAGCAGTTCAGGGACAGGGGGTTCGGGCTATGGCTACACCTTC. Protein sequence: CASSSGTGGSGYGYTF.

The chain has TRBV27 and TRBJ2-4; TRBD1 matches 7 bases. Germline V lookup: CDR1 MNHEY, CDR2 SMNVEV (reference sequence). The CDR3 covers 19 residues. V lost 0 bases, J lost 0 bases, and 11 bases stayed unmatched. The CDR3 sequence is CASSLSPGQTTLAKNIQYF. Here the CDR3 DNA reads TGTGCCAGCAGTTTATCTCCGGGACAGACCACACTAGCCAAAAACATTCAGTACTTC.

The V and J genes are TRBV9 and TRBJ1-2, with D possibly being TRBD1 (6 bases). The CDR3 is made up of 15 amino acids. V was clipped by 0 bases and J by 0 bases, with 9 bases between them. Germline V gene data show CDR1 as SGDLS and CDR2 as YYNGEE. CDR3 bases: TGTGCCAGCAGCGTAGAGGGACACTCTAACTATGGCTACACCTTC. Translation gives CASSVEGHSNYGYTF. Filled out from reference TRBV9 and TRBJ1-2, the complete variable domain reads DSGVTQTPKHLITATGQRVTLRCSPRSGDLSVYWYQQSLDQGLQFLIQYYNGEERAKGNILERFSAQQFPDLHSELNLSSLELGDSALYFCASSVEGHSNYGYTFGSGTRLTVV.

CDR3 sequence reads: CASTSGGLNYGYTF. The CDR3 region has the DNA TGTGCCAGCACCTCCGGAGGGCTCAACTATGGCTACACCTTC. This rearrangement joins TRBV5-8 to TRBJ1-2; D is unresolved. The V and J ends lost 6 bases and 2 bases respectively, with 14 bases between them. Germline-derived CDR1 and CDR2 are SGHTS and YDEGEE. This CDR3 spans 14 amino acids.

The CDR3 reads CASSYLDSKFF. CDR3 DNA sequence: TGTGCCAGCAGTTACTTGGACTCTAAGTTCTTC. This sequence joins TRBV6-5 and TRBJ2-1, with D possibly being TRBD2 (5 bases). Trimming removed 1 base from V and 14 bases from J, with 9 bases in between. The CDR3 consists of 11 residues. The germline V gene has CDR1 MNHEY and CDR2 SVGAGI.

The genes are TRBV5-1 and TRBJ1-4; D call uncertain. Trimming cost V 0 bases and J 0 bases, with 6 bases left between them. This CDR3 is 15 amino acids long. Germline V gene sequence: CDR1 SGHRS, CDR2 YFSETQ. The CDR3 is CASSLVGATNEKLFF. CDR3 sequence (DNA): TGCGCCAGCAGCTTGGTCGGGGCAACTAATGAAAAACTGTTTTTT.

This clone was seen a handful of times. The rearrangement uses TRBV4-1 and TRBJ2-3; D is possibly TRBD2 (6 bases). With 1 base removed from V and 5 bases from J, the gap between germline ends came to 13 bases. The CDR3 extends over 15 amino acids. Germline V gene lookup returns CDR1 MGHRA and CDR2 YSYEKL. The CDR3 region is CASSQGLVLEDTQYF. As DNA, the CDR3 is TGCGCCAGCAGCCAAGGACTAGTTTTAGAAGATACGCAGTATTTT.

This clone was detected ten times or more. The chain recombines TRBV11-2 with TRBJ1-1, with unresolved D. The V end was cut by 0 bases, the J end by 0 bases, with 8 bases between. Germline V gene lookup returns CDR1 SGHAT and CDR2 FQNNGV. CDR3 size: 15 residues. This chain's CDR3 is CASSLDSSVNTEAFF. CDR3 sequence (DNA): TGTGCCAGCAGCTTAGATTCGTCGGTGAACACTGAAGCTTTCTTT.